This T cell receptor (beta chain) was identified during a study of identical twins. V dropped 2 bases and J dropped 6; count of bases not matched to a gene: 2. Germline V gives CDR1 LGHNA, CDR2 YNFKEQ. CDR3 length equals 13 residues. TCRdb ran MiXCR on the 5' RACE reads and lists one entry per CDR3 protein. The sample holds under 450,000 distinct CDR3 sequences; under 20% are singletons and the top ten take 9.5% to 15%. This clonotype has a handful of counts. The receptor's source is a man aged 45 to 65 in good health. Sequenced: naive T cells sorted from blood. This chain connects TRBV4-2 to TRBJ1-2; 8 bases are shared with TRBD1. CDR3 DNA sequence: TGTGCCAGCAGCCAACTGACAGGGGATGGCTACACCTTC. Translating it yields CASSQLTGDGYTF.